These T cell receptor beta chains were read from a single sample in a study of identifying expanded T cells in peripheral blood. Using immunoSEQ multiplex PCR, the repertoire was profiled, and TCRdb retains in-frame clones only, with some absent. The sample includes tens of thousands of clones, about 91% seen only once; the top ten take about 4%. The sample was blood. The receptors were sampled from a person between 18 and 75 years old in good health. The CDR3 runs from the conserved cysteine through the conserved F or W. The D gene is left open where the match is weak. Some rows mark clone size as missing; the rest say once, few, many or name a class of expanded clone.

abundance	d_gene	v_gene	j_gene	CDR3nt	CDR3aa
NA	TRBD1	TRBV5-6	TRBJ1-5	TGTGCCAGCAGCGCTAACCAGGGGGCCCTCAATCAGCCCCAGCATTTT	CASSANQGALNQPQHF
NA	NA	TRBV7-2	TRBJ1-1	TGTGCCAGCAGCTTACTAGGGGAGACGACTGAAGCTTTCTTT	CASSLLGETTEAFF
NA	TRBD2	TRBV7-9	TRBJ2-1	TGTGCCAGCAGCTTGGCGGGACTAGCGGGAGATGAGCAGTTCTTC	CASSLAGLAGDEQFF
NA	TRBD1	TRBV28	TRBJ1-2	TGTGCCAGCAGTGCTTCTGGACAGGGGTCCTATGGCTACACCTTC	CASSASGQGSYGYTF
NA	TRBD2	TRBV7-6	TRBJ2-3	TGTGCCAGCAGCCTCGGGACTAGCGGGAGCACAGATACGCAGTATTTT	CASSLGTSGSTDTQYF
NA	NA	TRBV18	TRBJ1-2	TGTGCCAGCTCAACTAACCGGGACAATTATGGCTACACCTTC	CASSTNRDNYGYTF
NA	NA	TRBV6-5	TRBJ1-2	TGTGCCAGCAGTTACTCGTTGGCCACCCTGGAGGGCTACACCTTC	CASSYSLATLEGYTF
NA	TRBD2	TRBV7-2	TRBJ2-3	TGTGCCAGCAGCGAGGGACTAGCGGGAGCGGTAGATACGCAGTATTTT	CASSEGLAGAVDTQYF
medium-sized	NA	TRBV6-4	TRBJ1-2	TGTGCCAGCAGTGAAGGGCAGAACTATGGCTACACCTTC	CASSEGQNYGYTF
NA	NA	TRBV4-3	TRBJ2-2	TGCGCCAGCAGCCAAGGCCCAGGGTCCGGGGAGCTGTTTTTT	CASSQGPGSGELFF
NA	TRBD1	TRBV6-6	TRBJ2-2	TGTGCCAGCAGTTACGATGCAGGGGGCTCTGGGGAGCTGTTTTTT	CASSYDAGGSGELFF
few	TRBD1	TRBV7-9	TRBJ1-1	TGTGCCAGCAGAGGACAGGAGTCTCCGAACACTGAAGCTTTCTTT	CASRGQESPNTEAFF
NA	NA	TRBV7-2	TRBJ2-5	TGTGCCAGCAGCCGCAGGGGATGGAGCCTAGGAGAAGAGACCCAGTACTTC	CASSRRGWSLGEETQYF
NA	TRBD2	TRBV19	TRBJ2-7	TGTGCCAGTAGCACGGGAGGGGCTTCCTACGAGCAGTACTTC	CASSTGGASYEQYF
NA	NA	TRBV7-3	TRBJ2-3	TGTGCCAGCAGCTTAGGGGAGCGGGGACACACAGATACGCAGTATTTT	CASSLGERGHTDTQYF
NA	NA	TRBV19	TRBJ2-5	TGTGCCAGTAGTATCTCCAGCAATCGGGAGACCCAGTACTTC	CASSISSNRETQYF
NA	NA	TRBV30	TRBJ1-6	TGTGCCTGGAGCCTGGCCCGGAATAATTCACCCCTCCACTTT	CAWSLARNNSPLHF
NA	NA	TRBV18	TRBJ1-1	TGTGCCAGCTCATCAGGAGGGAACACTGAAGCTTTCTTT	CASSSGGNTEAFF
NA	NA	TRBV5-6	TRBJ2-7	TGTGCCAGCAGCTTGGACAGACTCGAGCAGTACTTC	CASSLDRLEQYF
NA	NA	TRBV5-8	TRBJ1-5	TGTGCCAGCAGCTTGATTAGGGGCCTGATGAGGAATCAGCCCCAGCATTTT	CASSLIRGLMRNQPQHF
NA	NA	TRBV5-1	TRBJ2-2	TGCGCCAGCAGCTTGGTGGGTGGTGCCGGGGAGCTGTTTTTT	CASSLVGGAGELFF
NA	NA	TRBV28	TRBJ2-7	TGTGCCAGCAGTCAATACGAGCAGTACTTC	CASSQYEQYF
NA	NA	TRBV11-2	TRBJ1-5	TGTGCCAGCAGCTTAGCTGCAGGTCAGGTTCCCAATCAGCCCCAGCATTTT	CASSLAAGQVPNQPQHF
NA	NA	TRBV5-4	TRBJ2-6	TGTGCCAGCAGCTTGGGAAGGGCCTCTGGGGCCAACGTCCTGACTTTC	CASSLGRASGANVLTF
once	NA	TRBV6-1	TRBJ1-1	TGTGCCAGCAGCGGTCTAATAGGAAGCGCTGAAGCTTTCTTT	CASSGLIGSAEAFF
NA	NA	TRBV7-3	TRBJ1-5	TGTGCCAGCAGCTTACTAGGGTCCAATCAGCCCCAGCATTTT	CASSLLGSNQPQHF
NA	NA	TRBV29-1	TRBJ2-1	TGCAGCGTTGACGGGGGCAGCAATGAGCAGTTCTTC	CSVDGGSNEQFF
NA	TRBD2	TRBV28	TRBJ2-7	TGTGCCAGCAGAGAATTACTAGCGGGGGACTACGAGCAGTACTTC	CASRELLAGDYEQYF
NA	NA	TRBV27	TRBJ1-1	TGTGCCAGCAGTTTACGCGGACAGAACACTGAAGCTTTCTTT	CASSLRGQNTEAFF
NA	TRBD2	TRBV6-4	TRBJ2-3	TGTGCCAGCAGTGCCGGGGGAGGGCAAGATACGCAGTATTTT	CASSAGGGQDTQYF
NA	NA	TRBV11-2	TRBJ1-4	TGTGCCAGCAGCTTAGGTACAGGGACAAATGAAAAACTGTTTTTT	CASSLGTGTNEKLFF
NA	NA	TRBV27	TRBJ1-5	TGTGCCAGCAGTTCCCCCGTTAGGAATCAGCCCCAGCATTTT	CASSSPVRNQPQHF
NA	NA	TRBV11-2	TRBJ2-5	TGTGCCAGCACCCCGGCCCAAGAGACCCAGTACTTC	CASTPAQETQYF
NA	NA	TRBV15	TRBJ2-2	TGTGCCACCAGCAGAGGAGACGGGGGTAGGAACACCGGGGAGCTGTTTTTT	CATSRGDGGRNTGELFF
once	NA	TRBV7-8	TRBJ2-7	TGTGCCAGCAGCTTAGTGCAGGGTGACATCTGGGAGCAGTACTTC	CASSLVQGDIWEQYF
NA	NA	TRBV11-2	TRBJ1-4	TGTGCCAGCAGCACATACACCCAGGGCAGGGAAAAACTGTTTTTT	CASSTYTQGREKLFF
NA	TRBD1	TRBV4-3	TRBJ2-7	TGCGCCAGCAGCCAAGAAACGGGACAGGGGTCGGGCTACGAGCAGTACTTC	CASSQETGQGSGYEQYF
NA	NA	TRBV6-5	TRBJ2-1	TGTGCCAGCAGTAACGAGGGTAATGAGCAGTTCTTC	CASSNEGNEQFF
NA	NA	TRBV30	TRBJ2-7	TGTGCCTGGGAAGGGGATTCCTACGAGCAGTACTTC	CAWEGDSYEQYF
NA	NA	TRBV9	TRBJ1-5	TGTGCCAGCAGCGCCCTTCCGGGACAGCCCCAGCATTTT	CASSALPGQPQHF
NA	TRBD2	TRBV5-4	TRBJ2-5	TGTGCCAGCAGCTTATCGGGACTAGCGAAAGAGACCCAGTACTTC	CASSLSGLAKETQYF
NA	TRBD1	TRBV28	TRBJ1-2	TGTGCCAGCAGTCCAGGGACAGGGGGCGATTCGGGGAAAGGCTACACCTTC	CASSPGTGGDSGKGYTF
few	NA	TRBV5-1	TRBJ2-7	TGCGCCAGCAGCTTAGGGTCCTCCTACGAGCAGTACTTC	CASSLGSSYEQYF
few	NA	TRBV10-1	TRBJ2-3	TGCGCCAGCAGTGGTGAGGAAATAAGCACAGATACGCAGTATTTT	CASSGEEISTDTQYF
NA	TRBD1	TRBV5-1	TRBJ1-5	TGCGCCAGCAGCTTTGGGACAGGGAATCAGCCCCAGCATTTT	CASSFGTGNQPQHF
NA	TRBD1	TRBV10-3	TRBJ2-2	TGTGCCATCAGTGCGTGGACAGGGTACACCGGGGAGCTGTTTTTT	CAISAWTGYTGELFF
NA	TRBD1	TRBV6-5	TRBJ2-7	TGTGCCAGCAGTTACTCCCGGGACAGCTCCTACGAGCAGTACTTC	CASSYSRDSSYEQYF
once	TRBD2	TRBV28	TRBJ2-7	TGTGCCAGCAGTTACCGGACTAGCGGGAGAAACGAGCAGTACTTC	CASSYRTSGRNEQYF
NA	NA	TRBV5-1	TRBJ1-1	TGCGCCAGCAGCCAGACCGTGGGACAGAACACTGAAGCTTTCTTT	CASSQTVGQNTEAFF
NA	TRBD1	TRBV5-1	TRBJ2-3	TGCGCCAGCAGCCCGGACAGGGCCCAGGGTACGCAGTATTTT	CASSPDRAQGTQYF
NA	TRBD1	TRBV9	TRBJ2-2	TGTGCCAGCAGCGTCACCGGGACAGTGAACACCGGGGAGCTGTTTTTT	CASSVTGTVNTGELFF
NA	TRBD1	TRBV18	TRBJ1-4	TGTGCCAGCTCACCCCGGGACAGGGTGAATGAAAAACTGTTTTTT	CASSPRDRVNEKLFF